Listed here are 6 T cell receptor beta chains from one sample, sequenced in a study of cytomegalovirus exposure and HLA in healthy donors (TCRdb year 2017). Library preparation used the immunoSEQ multiplex PCR assay. TCRdb provides this immuneACCESS table in a form limited to in-frame rearrangements. Some clones are lacking; in checked studies, under half of them reflect an unresolved V gene, and why the rest are absent is not known. Across this sample there are around 250,000 clones, with about nine tenths seen only once. Of the sample, around 3.1% falls within the top ten clones. The source material was PBMCs. The receptors originated from a woman aged 25 to 39 in good health and CMV-seronegative.

For the CDR3, the DNA is TGTGCCAGCAGCTGGACTGAGGGCGTCAATGGCTACACCTTC. Translated, it gives CASSWTEGVNGYTF. This chain links TRBV28 with TRBJ1-2; no definite D call. Trimming removed 6 bases from V and 6 bases from J, with 17 bases in between. This CDR3 is built from 14 residues. CDR1 and CDR2 from the germline V gene are MDHEN and SYDVKM.

V gene TRBV14 combines with J gene TRBJ2-1; unclear D gene. This CDR3 contains 16 residues. Germline loops: CDR1 SGHDN, CDR2 FVKESK. V lost 1 base, J lost 4 bases, and 14 bases lay in between. The DNA of the CDR3 is TGTGCCAGCAGCCAAGTGGCGGCAACTACTTACAATGAGCAGTTCTTC. Protein sequence: CASSQVAATTYNEQFF.

V is TRBV7-9 and J is TRBJ2-7, with 8 bases fitting TRBD2. Germline assignment: CDR1 SEHNR and CDR2 FQNEAQ (reference sequence). The CDR3 is made up of 16 amino acids. Trimming took 4 bases from V and 1 from J; bases not matched to a gene: 9. The CDR3: CASSSEAGVGSYEQYF. For the CDR3, the DNA is TGTGCCAGCAGCTCGGAAGCGGGAGTAGGTTCCTACGAGCAGTACTTC.

This clone was recorded once. This chain connects TRBV4-1 to TRBJ2-7; 9 nucleotides agree with TRBD2. In germline, CDR1 is MGHRA, CDR2 YSYEKL. The junction had 7 bases not matched to a gene; V was cut back by 4 bases and J by 3 bases. The CDR3 has 15 residues. The CDR3 region is CASSPEGLAGYEQYF. CDR3 sequence (DNA): TGCGCCAGCAGCCCGGAGGGACTAGCCGGCTACGAGCAGTACTTC.

The count of this clone is one. This chain uses TRBV2 with TRBJ2-7, with D possibly matching TRBD2 (6 bases). CDR1 is SNHLY, CDR2 FYNNEI, per germline. The V end was cut by 10 bases, the J end by 6 bases, with 22 bases between. The CDR3 totals 14 residues. The CDR3 DNA reads as TGTGCCACCAAAGGTTCTAGCGCTCCCCCCGAGCAGTACTTC. Its translation: CATKGSSAPPEQYF.

The V and J genes are TRBV18 and TRBJ2-7, with D perhaps matching TRBD1 (5 bases). Trimming shortened V by 6 bases and J by 3 bases, and 18 bases separated the two germline ends. The CDR3 loop spans 15 amino acids. CDR1 is KGHSH, CDR2 LQKENI, per germline. CDR3 coding DNA: TGTGCCAGCTCCCTGGTTTTACAGGCAGACTACGAGCAGTACTTC. Protein: CASSLVLQADYEQYF.